The source of this T cell receptor beta chain is a study of early T cells in non-severe SARS-CoV-2 infection. Attached unique molecular identifiers marked individual cDNA molecules. TCRdb reprocessed the 5' RACE reads with MiXCR, giving one entry per CDR3 protein. The top ten hold around 4.2% of the sample, which has about 55,000 distinct CDR3 sequences, 7% to 10% seen once. The V end was cut by 4 bases, the J end by 2 bases, with 18 bases between. The germline V gene has CDR1 SGDLS and CDR2 YYNGEE. The CDR3 runs 16 residues. This chain joins TRBV9 and TRBJ1-1; D possibly corresponds to TRBD1 (5 bases). The sequenced sample consisted of whole blood. The clonotype comes from an adult who was a healthcare worker with PCR-confirmed SARS-CoV-2 infection or an uninfected control (not recorded which). CDR3 residues: CASSPSATRANTEAFF. The CDR3 DNA sequence: TGTGCCAGCAGCCCCAGTGCGACCAGGGCAAACACTGAAGCTTTCTTT. The full variable domain, completed using reference TRBV9 and TRBJ1-1, is DSGVTQTPKHLITATGQRVTLRCSPRSGDLSVYWYQQSLDQGLQFLIQYYNGEERAKGNILERFSAQQFPDLHSELNLSSLELGDSALYFCASSPSATRANTEAFFGQGTRLTVV.